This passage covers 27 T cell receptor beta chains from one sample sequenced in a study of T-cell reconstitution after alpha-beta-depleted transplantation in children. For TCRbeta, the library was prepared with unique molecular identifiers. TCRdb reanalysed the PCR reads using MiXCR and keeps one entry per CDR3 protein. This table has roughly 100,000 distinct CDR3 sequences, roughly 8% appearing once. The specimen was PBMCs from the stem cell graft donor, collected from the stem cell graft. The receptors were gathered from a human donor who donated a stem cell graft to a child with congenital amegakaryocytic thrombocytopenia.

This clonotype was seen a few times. The CDR3 DNA reads as TGTGCCAGCAGCAAGAGGGGCAGTGGAAACACCATATATTTT. It is translated as CASSKRGSGNTIYF. The chain uses TRBV7-8 and TRBJ1-3; a possible D gene is TRBD1 (5 bases). This CDR3 has 14 amino acids. Germline V gives CDR1 SGHVS, CDR2 FQNEAQ. The V end was cut by 5 bases, the J end by 3 bases, with 11 bases between.

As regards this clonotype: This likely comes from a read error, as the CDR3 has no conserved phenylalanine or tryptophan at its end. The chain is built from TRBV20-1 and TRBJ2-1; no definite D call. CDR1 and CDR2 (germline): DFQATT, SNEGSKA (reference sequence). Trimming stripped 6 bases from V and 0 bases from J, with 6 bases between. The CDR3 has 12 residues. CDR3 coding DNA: TGCAGTGCGCCTCCCTCCTACAATGAGCAGTTCTTG. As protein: CSAPPSYNEQFL.

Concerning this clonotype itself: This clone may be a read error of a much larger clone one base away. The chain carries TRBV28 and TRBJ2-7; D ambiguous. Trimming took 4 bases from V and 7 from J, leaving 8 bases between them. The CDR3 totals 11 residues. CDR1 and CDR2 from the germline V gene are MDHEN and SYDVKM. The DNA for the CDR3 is TGTGCCAGCAGTTCTCACTTAGAGCAGTACTTC. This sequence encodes CASSSHLEQYF.

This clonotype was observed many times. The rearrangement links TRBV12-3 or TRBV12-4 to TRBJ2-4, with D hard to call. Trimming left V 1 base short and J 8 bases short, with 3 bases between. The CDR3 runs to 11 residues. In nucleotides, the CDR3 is TGTGCCAGCAGTTTAGTGGACATTCAGTACTTC. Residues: CASSLVDIQYF.

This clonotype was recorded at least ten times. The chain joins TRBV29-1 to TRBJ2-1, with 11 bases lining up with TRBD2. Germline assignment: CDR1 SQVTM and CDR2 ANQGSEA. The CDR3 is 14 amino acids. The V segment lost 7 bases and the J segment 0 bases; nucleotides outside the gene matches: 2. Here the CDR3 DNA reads TGCAGCGCAACTAGCGGGAGCTCCTACAATGAGCAGTTCTTC. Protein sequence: CSATSGSSYNEQFF.

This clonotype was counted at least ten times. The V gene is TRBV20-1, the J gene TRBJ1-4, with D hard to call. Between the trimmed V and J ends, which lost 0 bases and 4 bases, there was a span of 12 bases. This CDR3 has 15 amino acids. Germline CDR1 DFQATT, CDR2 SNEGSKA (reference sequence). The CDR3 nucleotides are TGCAGTGCTAGAGACTCCGGGGTTATTAATGAAAAACTGTTTTTT. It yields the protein CSARDSGVINEKLFF.

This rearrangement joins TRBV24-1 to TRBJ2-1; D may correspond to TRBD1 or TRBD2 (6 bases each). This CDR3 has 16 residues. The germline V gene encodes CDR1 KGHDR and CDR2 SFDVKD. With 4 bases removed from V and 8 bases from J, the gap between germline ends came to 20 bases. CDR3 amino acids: CATSDLGVGGRDEQFF. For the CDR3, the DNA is TGTGCCACCAGTGACCTGGGTGTCGGGGGCCGGGATGAGCAGTTCTTC.

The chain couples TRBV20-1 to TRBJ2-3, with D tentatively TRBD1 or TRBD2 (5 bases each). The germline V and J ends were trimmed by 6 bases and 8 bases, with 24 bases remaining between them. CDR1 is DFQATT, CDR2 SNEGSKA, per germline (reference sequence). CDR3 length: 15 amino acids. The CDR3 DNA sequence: TGCAGTGCCAGCATCCCCCGAGGGGAGCCTGGTACGCAGTATTTT. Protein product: CSASIPRGEPGTQYF.

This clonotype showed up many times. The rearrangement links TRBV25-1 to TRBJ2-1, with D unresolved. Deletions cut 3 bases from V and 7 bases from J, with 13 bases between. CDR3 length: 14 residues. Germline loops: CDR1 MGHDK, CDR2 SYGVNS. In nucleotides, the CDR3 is TGTGCCAGCAGTGAGCCCGGACCGCGGAATGAGCAGTTCTTC. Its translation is CASSEPGPRNEQFF.

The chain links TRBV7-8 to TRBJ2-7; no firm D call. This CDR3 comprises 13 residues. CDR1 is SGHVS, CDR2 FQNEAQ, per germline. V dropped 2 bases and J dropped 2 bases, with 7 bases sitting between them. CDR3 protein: CASSLIGAYEQYF. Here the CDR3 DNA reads TGTGCCAGCAGCTTAATCGGTGCCTACGAGCAGTACTTC. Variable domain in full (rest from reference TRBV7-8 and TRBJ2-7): GAGVSQSPRYKVAKRGQDVALRCDPISGHVSLFWYQQALGQGPEFLTYFQNEAQLDKSGLPSDRFFAERPEGSVSTLKIQRTQQEDSAVYLCASSLIGAYEQYFGPGTRLTVT.

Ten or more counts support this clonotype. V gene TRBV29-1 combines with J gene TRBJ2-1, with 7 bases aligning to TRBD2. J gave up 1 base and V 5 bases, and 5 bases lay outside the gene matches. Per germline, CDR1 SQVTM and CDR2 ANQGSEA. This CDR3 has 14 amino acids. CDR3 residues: CSVIRLASYNEQFF. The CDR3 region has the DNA TGCAGCGTTATTCGACTAGCATCCTACAATGAGCAGTTCTTC.

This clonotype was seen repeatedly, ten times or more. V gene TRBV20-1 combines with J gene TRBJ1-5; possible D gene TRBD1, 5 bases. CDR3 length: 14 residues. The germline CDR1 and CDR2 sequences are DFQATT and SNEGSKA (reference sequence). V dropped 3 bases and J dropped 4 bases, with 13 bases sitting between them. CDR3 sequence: CSASKGWGNQPQHF. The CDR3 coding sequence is TGCAGTGCTAGTAAGGGGTGGGGGAATCAGCCCCAGCATTTT.

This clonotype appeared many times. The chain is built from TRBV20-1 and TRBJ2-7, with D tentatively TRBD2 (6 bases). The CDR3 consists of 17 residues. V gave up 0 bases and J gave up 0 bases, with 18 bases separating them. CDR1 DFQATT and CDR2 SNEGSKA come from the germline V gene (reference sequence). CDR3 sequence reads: CSARDPRGREDSYEQYF. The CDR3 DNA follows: TGCAGTGCTAGAGACCCGCGCGGCAGGGAGGACTCCTACGAGCAGTACTTC.

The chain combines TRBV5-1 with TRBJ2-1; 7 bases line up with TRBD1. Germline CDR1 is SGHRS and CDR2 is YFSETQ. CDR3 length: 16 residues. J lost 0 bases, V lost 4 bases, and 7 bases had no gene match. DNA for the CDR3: TGCGCCAGCAGCCCAGGACAGGTCAGCTCCTACAATGAGCAGTTCTTC. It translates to CASSPGQVSSYNEQFF.

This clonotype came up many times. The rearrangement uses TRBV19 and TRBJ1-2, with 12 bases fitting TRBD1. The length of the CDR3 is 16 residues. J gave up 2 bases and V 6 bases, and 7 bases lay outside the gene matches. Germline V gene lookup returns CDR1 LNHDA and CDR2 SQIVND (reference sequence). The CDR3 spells CASSLPGQGANYGYTF. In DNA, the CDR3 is TGTGCCAGTAGCCTCCCGGGACAGGGGGCGAACTATGGCTACACCTTC. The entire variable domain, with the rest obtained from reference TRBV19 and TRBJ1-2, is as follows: DGGITQSPKYLFRKEGQNVTLSCEQNLNHDAMYWYRQDPGQGLRLIYYSQIVNDFQKGDIAEGYSVSREKKESFPLTVTSAQKNPTAFYLCASSLPGQGANYGYTFGSGTRLTVV.

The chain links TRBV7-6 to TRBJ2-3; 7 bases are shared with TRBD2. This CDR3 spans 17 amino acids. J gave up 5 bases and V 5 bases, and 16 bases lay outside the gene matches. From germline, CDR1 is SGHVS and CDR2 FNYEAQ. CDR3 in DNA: TGTGCCAGCAGCCAAGGTGCTAGCGGTTCCCGGATAGATACGCAGTATTTT. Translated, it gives CASSQGASGSRIDTQYF.

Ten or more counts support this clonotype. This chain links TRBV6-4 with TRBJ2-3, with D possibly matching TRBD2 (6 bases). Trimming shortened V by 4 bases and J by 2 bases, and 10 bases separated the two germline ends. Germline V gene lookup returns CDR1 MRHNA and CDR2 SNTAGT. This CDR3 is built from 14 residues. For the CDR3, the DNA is TGTGCCAGCAGTGCAGGCGGGAACACAGATACGCAGTATTTT. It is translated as CASSAGGNTDTQYF.

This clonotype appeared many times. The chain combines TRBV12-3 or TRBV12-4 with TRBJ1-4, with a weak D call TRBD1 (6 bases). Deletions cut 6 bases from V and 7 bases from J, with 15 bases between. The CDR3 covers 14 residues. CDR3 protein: CASRDRQGSEKLFF. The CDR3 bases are TGTGCCAGCAGGGATCGGCAGGGGAGTGAAAAACTGTTTTTT.

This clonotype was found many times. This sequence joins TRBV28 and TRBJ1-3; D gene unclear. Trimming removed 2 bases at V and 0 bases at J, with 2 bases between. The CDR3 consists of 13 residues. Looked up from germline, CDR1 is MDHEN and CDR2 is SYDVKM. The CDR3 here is CASSLVSGNTIYF. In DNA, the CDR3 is TGTGCCAGCAGTTTAGTCTCTGGAAACACCATATATTTT.

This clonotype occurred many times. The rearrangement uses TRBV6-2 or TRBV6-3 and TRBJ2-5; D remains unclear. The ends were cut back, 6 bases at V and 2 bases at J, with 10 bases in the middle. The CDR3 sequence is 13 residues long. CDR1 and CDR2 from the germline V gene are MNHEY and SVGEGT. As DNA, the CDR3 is TGTGCCAGCAGCGCCCCCCTTCAAGAGACCCAGTACTTC. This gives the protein CASSAPLQETQYF.

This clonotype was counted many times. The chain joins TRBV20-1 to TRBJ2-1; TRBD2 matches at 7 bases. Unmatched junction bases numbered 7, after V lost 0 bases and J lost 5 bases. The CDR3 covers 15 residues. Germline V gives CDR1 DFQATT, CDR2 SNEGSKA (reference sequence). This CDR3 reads CSARDGSGANNEQFF. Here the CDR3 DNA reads TGCAGTGCTAGAGATGGAAGCGGGGCCAACAATGAGCAGTTCTTC.

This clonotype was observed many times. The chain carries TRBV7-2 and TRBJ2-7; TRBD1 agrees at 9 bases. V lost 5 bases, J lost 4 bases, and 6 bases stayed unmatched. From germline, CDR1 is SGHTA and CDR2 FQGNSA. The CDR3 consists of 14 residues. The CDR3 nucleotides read TGTGCCAGCAGCACCGGGACAGGGCTGTACGAGCAGTACTTC. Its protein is CASSTGTGLYEQYF.

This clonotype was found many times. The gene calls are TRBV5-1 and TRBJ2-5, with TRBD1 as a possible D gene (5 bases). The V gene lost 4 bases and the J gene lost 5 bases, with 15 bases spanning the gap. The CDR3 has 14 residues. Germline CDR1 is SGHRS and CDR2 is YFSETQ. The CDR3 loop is CASSRARGEETQYF. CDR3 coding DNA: TGCGCCAGCAGCCGTGCAAGGGGCGAGGAGACCCAGTACTTC.

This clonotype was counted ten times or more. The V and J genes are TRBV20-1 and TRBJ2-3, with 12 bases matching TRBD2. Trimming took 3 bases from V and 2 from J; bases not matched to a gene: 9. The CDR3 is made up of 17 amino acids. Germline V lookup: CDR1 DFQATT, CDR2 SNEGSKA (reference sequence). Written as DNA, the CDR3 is TGCAGTGCTAGCAGGCCTAGCGGGGGGGCCCCCACAGATACGCAGTATTTT. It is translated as CSASRPSGGAPTDTQYF.

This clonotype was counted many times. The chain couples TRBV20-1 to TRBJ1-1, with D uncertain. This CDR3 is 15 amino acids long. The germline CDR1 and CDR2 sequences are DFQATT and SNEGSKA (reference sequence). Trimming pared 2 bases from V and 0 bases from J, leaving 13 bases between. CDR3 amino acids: CSARPPTQMNTEAFF. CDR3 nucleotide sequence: TGCAGTGCTAGACCCCCGACACAAATGAACACTGAAGCTTTCTTT.

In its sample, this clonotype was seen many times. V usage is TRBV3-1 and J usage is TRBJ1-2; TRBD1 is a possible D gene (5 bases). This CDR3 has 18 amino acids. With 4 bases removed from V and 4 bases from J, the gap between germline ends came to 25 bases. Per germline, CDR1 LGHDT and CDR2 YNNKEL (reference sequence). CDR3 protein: CASSPQGLLQWGFYGYTF. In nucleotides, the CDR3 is TGTGCCAGCAGCCCCCAAGGCCTACTACAATGGGGGTTCTATGGCTACACCTTC.

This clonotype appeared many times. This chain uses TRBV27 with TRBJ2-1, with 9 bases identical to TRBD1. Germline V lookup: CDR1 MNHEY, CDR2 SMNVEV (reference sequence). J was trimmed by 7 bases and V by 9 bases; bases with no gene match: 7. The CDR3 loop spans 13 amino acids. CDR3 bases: TGTGCCAGTTTCGGGACAGGGCGTAATGAGCAGTTCTTC. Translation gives CASFGTGRNEQFF.